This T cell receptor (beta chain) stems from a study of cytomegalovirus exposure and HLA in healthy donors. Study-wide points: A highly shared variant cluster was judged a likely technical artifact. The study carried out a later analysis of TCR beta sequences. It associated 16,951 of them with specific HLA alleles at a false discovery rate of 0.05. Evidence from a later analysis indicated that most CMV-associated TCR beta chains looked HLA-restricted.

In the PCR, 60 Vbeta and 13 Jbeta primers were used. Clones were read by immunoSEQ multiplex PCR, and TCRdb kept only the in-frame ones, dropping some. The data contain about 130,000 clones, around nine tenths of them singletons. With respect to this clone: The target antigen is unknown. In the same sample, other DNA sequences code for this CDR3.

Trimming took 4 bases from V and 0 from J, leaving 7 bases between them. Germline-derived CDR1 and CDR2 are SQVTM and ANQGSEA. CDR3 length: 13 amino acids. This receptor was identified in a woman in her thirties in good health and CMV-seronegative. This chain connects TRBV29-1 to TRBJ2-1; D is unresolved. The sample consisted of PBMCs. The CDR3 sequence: CSVAGSSYNEQFF. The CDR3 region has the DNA TGCAGCGTTGCAGGCAGCTCCTACAATGAGCAGTTCTTC.